This T cell receptor beta chain is drawn from a study of CD8 T cells in ankylosing spondylitis. The study's findings and limits: Disease-linked clones bore a CD8+ phenotype, appearing relatively rarely in peripheral blood. Significant enrichment of disease-linked clones was reportedly seen in matched ankylosing spondylitis synovial fluid.

Many counts were recorded for this clonotype. Antigen: not known. The TCR beta libraries were generated through quantitative 5'-RACE incorporating molecular barcodes. TCRdb called the 5' RACE reads again in MiXCR, with one record for every CDR3 protein. The sample has 200,000 to 250,000 distinct CDR3 sequences; about 10% are singletons. The length of the CDR3 is 13 residues. Trimming cost V 4 bases and J 5 bases; bases outside gene matches: 5. CDR1 is SGHRS and CDR2 is YFSETQ in the germline V gene. The sample consisted of blood, either unsorted or a sorted T cell fraction (not recorded which). This TCR was recovered from a male donor with ankylosing spondylitis or in good health (not recorded which). The rearrangement joins TRBV5-1 to TRBJ2-7; 8 positions agree with TRBD1. CDR3 nucleotide sequence: TGCGCCAGCAGCCCCTGGACAGGGAACGAGCAGTACTTC. Amino acid sequence: CASSPWTGNEQYF.